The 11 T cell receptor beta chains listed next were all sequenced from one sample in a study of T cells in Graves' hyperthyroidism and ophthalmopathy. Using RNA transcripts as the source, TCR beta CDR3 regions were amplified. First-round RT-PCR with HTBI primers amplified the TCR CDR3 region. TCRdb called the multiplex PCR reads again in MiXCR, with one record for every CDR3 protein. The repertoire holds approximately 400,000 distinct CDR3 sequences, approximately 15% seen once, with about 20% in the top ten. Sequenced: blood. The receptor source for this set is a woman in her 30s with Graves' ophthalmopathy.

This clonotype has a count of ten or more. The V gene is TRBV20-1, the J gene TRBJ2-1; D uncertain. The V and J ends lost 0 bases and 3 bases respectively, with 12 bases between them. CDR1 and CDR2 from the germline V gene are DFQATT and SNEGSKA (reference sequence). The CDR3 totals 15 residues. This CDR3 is CSARDRQTYYNEQFF. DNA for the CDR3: TGCAGTGCTAGAGATCGTCAGACTTACTACAATGAGCAGTTCTTC.

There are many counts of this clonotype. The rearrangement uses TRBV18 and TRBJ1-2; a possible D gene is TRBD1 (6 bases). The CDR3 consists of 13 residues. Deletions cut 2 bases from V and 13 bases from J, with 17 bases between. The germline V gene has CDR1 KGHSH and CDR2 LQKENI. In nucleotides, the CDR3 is TGTGCCAGCTCACCAGGATGGGGGCCGGATAGCACCTTC. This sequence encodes CASSPGWGPDSTF.

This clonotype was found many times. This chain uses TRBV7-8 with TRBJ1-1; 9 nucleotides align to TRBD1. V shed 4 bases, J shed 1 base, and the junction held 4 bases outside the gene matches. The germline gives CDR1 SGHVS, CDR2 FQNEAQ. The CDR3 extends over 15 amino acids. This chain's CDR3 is CASSYPGQGNTEAFF. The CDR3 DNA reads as TGTGCCAGCAGCTACCCGGGACAGGGGAACACTGAAGCTTTCTTT.

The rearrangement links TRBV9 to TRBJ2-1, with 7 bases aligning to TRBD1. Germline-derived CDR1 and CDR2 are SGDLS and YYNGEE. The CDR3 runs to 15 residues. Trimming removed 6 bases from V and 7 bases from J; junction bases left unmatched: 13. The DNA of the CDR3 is TGTGCCAGCATCCCCTCACAAGGGGGCTCGAATGAGCAGTTCTTC. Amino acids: CASIPSQGGSNEQFF.

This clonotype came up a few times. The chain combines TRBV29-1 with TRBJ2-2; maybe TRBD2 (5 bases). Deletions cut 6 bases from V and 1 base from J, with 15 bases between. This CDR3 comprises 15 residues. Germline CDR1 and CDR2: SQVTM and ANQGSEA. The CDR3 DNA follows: TGCAGCGTCCCTAGGGTCGGGGTGAACACCGGGGAGCTGTTTTTT. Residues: CSVPRVGVNTGELFF.

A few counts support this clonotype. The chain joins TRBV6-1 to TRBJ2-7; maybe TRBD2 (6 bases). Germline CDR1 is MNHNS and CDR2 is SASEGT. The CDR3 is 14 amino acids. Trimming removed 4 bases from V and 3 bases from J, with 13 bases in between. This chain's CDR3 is CASSGSGLHYEQYF. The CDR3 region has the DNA TGTGCCAGCAGTGGCTCGGGACTCCACTACGAGCAGTACTTC.

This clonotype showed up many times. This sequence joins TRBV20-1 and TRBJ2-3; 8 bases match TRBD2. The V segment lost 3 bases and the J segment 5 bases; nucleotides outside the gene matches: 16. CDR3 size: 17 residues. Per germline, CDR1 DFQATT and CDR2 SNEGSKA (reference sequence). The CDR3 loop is CSARREVGSGVGDTQYF. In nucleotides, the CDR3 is TGCAGTGCTAGGAGGGAGGTTGGTAGCGGGGTCGGAGATACGCAGTATTTT.

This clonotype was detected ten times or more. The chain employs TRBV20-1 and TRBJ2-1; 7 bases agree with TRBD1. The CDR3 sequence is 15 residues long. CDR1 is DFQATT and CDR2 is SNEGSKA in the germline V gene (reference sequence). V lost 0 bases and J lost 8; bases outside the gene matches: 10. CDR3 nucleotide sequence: TGCAGTGCTAGAGATCGAAGGAGACAGGGTGATGAGCAGTTCTTC. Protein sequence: CSARDRRRQGDEQFF.

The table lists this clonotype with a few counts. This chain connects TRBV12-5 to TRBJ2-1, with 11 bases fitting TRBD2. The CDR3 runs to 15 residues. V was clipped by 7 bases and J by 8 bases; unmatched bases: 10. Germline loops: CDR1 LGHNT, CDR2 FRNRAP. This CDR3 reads CASAPGTSGRDEQFF. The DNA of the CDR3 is TGTGCTAGTGCCCCCGGGACTAGCGGTAGGGATGAGCAGTTCTTC.

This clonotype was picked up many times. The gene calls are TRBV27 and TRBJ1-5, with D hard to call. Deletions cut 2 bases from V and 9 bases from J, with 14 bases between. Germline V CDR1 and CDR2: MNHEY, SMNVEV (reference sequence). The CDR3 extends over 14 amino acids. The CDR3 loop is CASSLGRARWPQHF. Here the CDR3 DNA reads TGTGCCAGCAGTTTAGGGAGGGCCCGATGGCCCCAGCATTTT.

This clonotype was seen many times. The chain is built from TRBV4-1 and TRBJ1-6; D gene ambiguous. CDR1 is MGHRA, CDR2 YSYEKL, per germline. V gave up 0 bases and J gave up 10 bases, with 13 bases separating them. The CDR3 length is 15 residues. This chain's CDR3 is CASSQDGIWQSPLHF. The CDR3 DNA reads TGCGCCAGCAGCCAAGACGGGATCTGGCAATCACCCCTCCACTTT.